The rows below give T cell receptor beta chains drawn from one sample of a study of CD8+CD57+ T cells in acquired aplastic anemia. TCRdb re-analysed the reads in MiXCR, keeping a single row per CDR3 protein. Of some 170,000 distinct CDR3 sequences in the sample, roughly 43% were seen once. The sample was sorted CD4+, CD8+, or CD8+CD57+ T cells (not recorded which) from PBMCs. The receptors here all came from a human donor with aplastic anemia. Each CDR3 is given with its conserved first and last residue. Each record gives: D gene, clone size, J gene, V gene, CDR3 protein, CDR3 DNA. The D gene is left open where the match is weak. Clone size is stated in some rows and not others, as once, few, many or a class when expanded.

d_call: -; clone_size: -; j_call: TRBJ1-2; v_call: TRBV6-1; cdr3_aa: CASSLRQADGYTF; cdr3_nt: TGTGCCAGCAGCTTGCGACAGGCAGATGGCTACACCTTC
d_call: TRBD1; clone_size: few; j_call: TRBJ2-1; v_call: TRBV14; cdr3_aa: CASSPIQPTQGNEQFF; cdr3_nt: TGTGCCAGCAGCCCCATTCAGCCAACACAGGGGAATGAGCAGTTCTTC
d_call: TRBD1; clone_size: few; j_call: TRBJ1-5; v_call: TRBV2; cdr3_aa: CASSWGQGAGQPQHF; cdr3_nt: TGTGCCAGCAGTTGGGGACAGGGGGCGGGTCAGCCCCAGCATTTT
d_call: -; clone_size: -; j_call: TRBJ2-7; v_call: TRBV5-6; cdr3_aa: CASSLEGGLYF; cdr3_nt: TGTGCCAGCAGCTTGGAGGGGGGCCTATACTTC
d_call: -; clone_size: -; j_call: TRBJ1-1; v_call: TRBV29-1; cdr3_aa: CSLAPGGGTEAFF; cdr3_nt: TGCAGCCTGGCCCCGGGGGGAGGTACTGAAGCTTTCTTT
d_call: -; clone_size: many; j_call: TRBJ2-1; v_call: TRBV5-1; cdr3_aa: CASSLDAAGEQFF; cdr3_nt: TGCGCCAGCAGTTTGGACGCCGCGGGGGAGCAGTTCTTC
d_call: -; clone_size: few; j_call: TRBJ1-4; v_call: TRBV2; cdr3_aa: CASTPRGSNEKLFF; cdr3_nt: TGTGCCAGCACCCCGAGGGGGTCTAATGAAAAACTGTTTTTT
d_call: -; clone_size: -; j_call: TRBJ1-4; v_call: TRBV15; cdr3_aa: CATAIRVGNEKLFF; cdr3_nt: TGTGCCACTGCCATCAGGGTGGGAAATGAAAAACTGTTTTTT
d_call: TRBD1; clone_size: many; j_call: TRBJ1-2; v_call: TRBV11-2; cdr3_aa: CASSLNRGGGYTF; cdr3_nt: TGTGCCAGCAGCTTAAACAGGGGAGGTGGCTACACCTTC
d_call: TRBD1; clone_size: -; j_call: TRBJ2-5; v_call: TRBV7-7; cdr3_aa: CASSIGTVETQYF; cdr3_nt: TGTGCCAGCAGCATCGGGACAGTAGAGACCCAGTACTTC
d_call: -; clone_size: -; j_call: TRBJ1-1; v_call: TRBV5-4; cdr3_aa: CASSLDGHSNTEAFF; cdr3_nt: TGTGCCAGCAGCTTGGATGGACATTCGAACACTGAAGCTTTCTTT
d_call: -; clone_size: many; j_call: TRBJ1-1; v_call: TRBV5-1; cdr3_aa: CASSPTQGNTEAFF; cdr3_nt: TGCGCCAGCAGCCCGACACAGGGGAACACTGAAGCTTTCTTT
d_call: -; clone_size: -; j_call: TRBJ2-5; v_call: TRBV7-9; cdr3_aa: CASRSGGPQETQYF; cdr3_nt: TGTGCCAGCAGGTCAGGAGGACCTCAAGAGACCCAGTACTTC
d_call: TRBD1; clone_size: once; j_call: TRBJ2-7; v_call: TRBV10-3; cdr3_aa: CATLGQGTYEQYF; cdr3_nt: TGTGCCACCTTAGGACAGGGCACTTACGAGCAGTACTTC
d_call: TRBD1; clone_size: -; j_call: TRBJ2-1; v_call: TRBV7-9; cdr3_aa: CASSFDRGDYNEQFF; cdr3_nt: TGTGCCAGCAGCTTCGACAGGGGGGACTACAATGAGCAGTTCTTC
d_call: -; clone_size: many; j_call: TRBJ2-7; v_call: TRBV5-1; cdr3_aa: CASSPNPGLGGGEQYF; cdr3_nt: TGCGCCAGCAGCCCCAACCCGGGACTCGGTGGAGGGGAGCAGTACTTC
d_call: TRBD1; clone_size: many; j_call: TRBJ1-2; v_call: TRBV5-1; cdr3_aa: CASSTAGTGGAAWGYTF; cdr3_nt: TGCGCCAGCAGCACCGCCGGGACAGGGGGCGCAGCGTGGGGCTACACCTTC
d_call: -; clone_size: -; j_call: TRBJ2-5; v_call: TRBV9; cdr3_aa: CASSVGSRAQYF; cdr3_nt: TGTGCCAGCAGCGTAGGGTCAAGGGCCCAGTACTTC
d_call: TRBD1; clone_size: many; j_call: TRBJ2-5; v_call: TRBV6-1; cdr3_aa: CASSHLGTGTRTQYF; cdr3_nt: TGTGCCAGCAGCCACCTTGGGACAGGCACCCGGACCCAGTACTTC
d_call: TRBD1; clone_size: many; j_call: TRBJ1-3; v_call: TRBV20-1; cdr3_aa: CSARGQELLSSGNTIYF; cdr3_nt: TGCAGTGCTAGGGGACAGGAACTCCTAAGCTCTGGAAACACCATATATTTT
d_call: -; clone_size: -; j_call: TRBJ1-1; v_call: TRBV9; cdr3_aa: CASSVEPDTEAFF; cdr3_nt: TGTGCCAGCAGCGTAGAGCCGGACACTGAAGCTTTCTTT
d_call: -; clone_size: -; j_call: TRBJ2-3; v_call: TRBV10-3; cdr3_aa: CAIRSVRDTQYF; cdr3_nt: TGTGCCATCAGATCTGTGCGGGATACGCAGTATTTT
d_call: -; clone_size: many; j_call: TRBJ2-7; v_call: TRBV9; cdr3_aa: CASSVAWDSYEQYF; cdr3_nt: TGTGCCAGCAGCGTAGCTTGGGACTCCTACGAGCAGTACTTC
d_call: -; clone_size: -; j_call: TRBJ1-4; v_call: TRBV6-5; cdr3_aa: CASSYSSIGGSNEKLFF; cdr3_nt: TGTGCCAGCAGTTACTCGAGTATCGGAGGGTCTAATGAAAAACTGTTTTTT
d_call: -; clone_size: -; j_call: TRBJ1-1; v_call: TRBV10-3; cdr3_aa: CAISEGQWNTEAFF; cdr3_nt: TGTGCCATCAGTGAGGGGCAGTGGAACACTGAAGCTTTCTTT
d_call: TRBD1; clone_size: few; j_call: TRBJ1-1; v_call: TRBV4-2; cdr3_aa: CASSLETGGARTEAFF; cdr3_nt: TGTGCCAGCAGCCTCGAGACAGGGGGCGCAAGGACTGAAGCTTTCTTT
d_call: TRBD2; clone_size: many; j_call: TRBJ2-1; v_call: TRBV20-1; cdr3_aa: CSARVRTSGGWSEQFF; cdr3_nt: TGCAGTGCTAGGGTTAGGACTAGCGGGGGATGGAGTGAGCAGTTCTTC
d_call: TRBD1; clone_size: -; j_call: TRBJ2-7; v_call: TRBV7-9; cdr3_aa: CASSSAGTGFYEQYF; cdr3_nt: TGTGCCAGCAGCTCCGCCGGGACAGGGTTCTACGAGCAGTACTTC
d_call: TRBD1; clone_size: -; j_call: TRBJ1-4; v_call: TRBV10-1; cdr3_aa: CASSSGQGMELFF; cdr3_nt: TGCGCCAGCAGTTCGGGACAGGGAATGGAACTGTTTTTT